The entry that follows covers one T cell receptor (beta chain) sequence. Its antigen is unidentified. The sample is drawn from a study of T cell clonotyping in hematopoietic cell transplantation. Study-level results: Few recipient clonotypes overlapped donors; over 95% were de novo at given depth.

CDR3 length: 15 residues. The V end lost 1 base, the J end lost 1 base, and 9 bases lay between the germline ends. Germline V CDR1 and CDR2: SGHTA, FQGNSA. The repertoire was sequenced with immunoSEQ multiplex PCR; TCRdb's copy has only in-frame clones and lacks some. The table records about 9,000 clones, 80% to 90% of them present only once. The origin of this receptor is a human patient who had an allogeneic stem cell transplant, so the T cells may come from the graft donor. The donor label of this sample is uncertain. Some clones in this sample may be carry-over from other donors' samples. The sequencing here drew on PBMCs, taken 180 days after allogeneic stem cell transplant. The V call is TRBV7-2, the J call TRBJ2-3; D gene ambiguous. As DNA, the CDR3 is TGTGCCAGCAGCTTAGACGTCATTGGCACAGATACGCAGTATTTT. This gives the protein CASSLDVIGTDTQYF.